The rows below give T cell receptor beta chains drawn from one sample of a study of regulatory T cells in long-lasting Graves disease. TCRdb analysed the multiplex PCR reads with MiXCR anew, one entry per CDR3 protein. The sample holds approximately 290,000 distinct CDR3 sequences, under 25% seen once. Sequenced here: peripheral blood mononuclear cells (PBMCs), sampled when the disease was refractory, from a patient treated with antithyroid drugs. The receptor source for this set is a female donor with Graves disease. The CDR3 runs from the conserved cysteine through the conserved F or W. D genes are given only for firm matches. A clone size is listed for some rows: how often the clone was seen (once, few, many), or a class if it is expanded.

j_gene: TRBJ1-1; len: 18; v_gene: TRBV27; d_gene: TRBD1; abundance: NA; CDR3aa: CASSLWWDRGLQGTEAFF; CDR3nt: TGTGCCAGCAGTTTATGGTGGGACAGGGGTCTACAGGGGACTGAAGCTTTCTTT
j_gene: TRBJ2-2; len: 13; v_gene: TRBV27; d_gene: NA; abundance: NA; CDR3aa: CASSLLGWGELFF; CDR3nt: TGTGCCAGCAGTTTATTGGGATGGGGGGAGCTGTTTTTT
j_gene: TRBJ1-2; len: 12; v_gene: TRBV7-9; d_gene: NA; abundance: many; CDR3aa: CASSVRDTGYTF; CDR3nt: TGTGCCAGCAGCGTCAGGGACACTGGCTACACCTTC
j_gene: TRBJ2-4; len: 16; v_gene: TRBV7-2; d_gene: NA; abundance: NA; CDR3aa: CASSYWGAVAKNIQYF; CDR3nt: TGTGCCAGCAGCTATTGGGGAGCCGTTGCCAAAAACATTCAGTACTTC
j_gene: TRBJ2-3; len: 13; v_gene: TRBV18; d_gene: NA; abundance: NA; CDR3aa: CATNSLITDTQYF; CDR3nt: TGTGCCACCAACAGCTTAATCACAGATACGCAGTATTTT
j_gene: TRBJ1-1; len: 13; v_gene: TRBV19; d_gene: NA; abundance: few; CDR3aa: CASLREMNTEAFF; CDR3nt: TGTGCCAGCCTAAGGGAAATGAACACTGAAGCTTTCTTT
j_gene: TRBJ1-2; len: 14; v_gene: TRBV5-1; d_gene: NA; abundance: few; CDR3aa: CASKAAGGARGYTF; CDR3nt: TGCGCCAGCAAAGCGGCAGGAGGGGCCCGGGGCTACACCTTC
j_gene: TRBJ2-7; len: 13; v_gene: TRBV7-2; d_gene: NA; abundance: many; CDR3aa: CASSFDQGYEQYF; CDR3nt: TGTGCCAGCAGCTTTGACCAGGGGTACGAGCAGTACTTC
j_gene: TRBJ2-7; len: 14; v_gene: TRBV28; d_gene: TRBD1; abundance: many; CDR3aa: CASTYRDSGYEQYF; CDR3nt: TGTGCCAGCACCTATCGGGACAGTGGCTACGAGCAGTACTTC
j_gene: TRBJ2-5; len: 15; v_gene: TRBV6-5; d_gene: NA; abundance: few; CDR3aa: CASSLGFSGEETQYF; CDR3nt: TGTGCCAGCAGTTTAGGCTTTTCAGGGGAAGAGACCCAGTACTTC
j_gene: TRBJ2-7; len: 13; v_gene: TRBV2; d_gene: NA; abundance: many; CDR3aa: CASGGDTTYEQYF; CDR3nt: TGTGCCAGCGGGGGAGACACGACCTACGAGCAGTACTTC
j_gene: TRBJ1-4; len: 16; v_gene: TRBV7-8; d_gene: NA; abundance: few; CDR3aa: CASSLAPGWRFEKLFF; CDR3nt: TGTGCCAGCAGCTTAGCCCCGGGATGGCGATTTGAAAAACTGTTTTTT
j_gene: TRBJ2-5; len: 14; v_gene: TRBV7-2; d_gene: NA; abundance: many; CDR3aa: CASSLQGSQETQYF; CDR3nt: TGTGCCAGCAGCCTACAGGGAAGCCAAGAGACCCAGTACTTC
j_gene: TRBJ2-7; len: 15; v_gene: TRBV13; d_gene: NA; abundance: many; CDR3aa: CASSSTREFSYEQYF; CDR3nt: TGTGCCAGCAGCTCTACCAGGGAGTTCTCCTACGAGCAGTACTTC
j_gene: TRBJ2-7; len: 14; v_gene: TRBV19; d_gene: NA; abundance: NA; CDR3aa: CASSREGGFDEQYF; CDR3nt: TGTGCCAGTAGCCGAGAGGGGGGCTTCGACGAGCAGTACTTC
j_gene: TRBJ2-7; len: 15; v_gene: TRBV27; d_gene: TRBD2; abundance: many; CDR3aa: CASKITSGRFNEQYF; CDR3nt: TGTGCCAGCAAAATAACTAGCGGGAGGTTCAACGAGCAGTACTTC
j_gene: TRBJ1-1; len: 12; v_gene: TRBV29-1; d_gene: NA; abundance: many; CDR3aa: CSVAGTNTEAFF; CDR3nt: TGCAGCGTCGCTGGTACGAACACTGAAGCTTTCTTT
j_gene: TRBJ2-7; len: 14; v_gene: TRBV9; d_gene: TRBD1; abundance: NA; CDR3aa: CASSGRDSPYEQYF; CDR3nt: TGTGCCAGCAGCGGACGGGACAGCCCCTACGAGCAGTACTTC
j_gene: TRBJ2-7; len: 13; v_gene: TRBV14; d_gene: NA; abundance: few; CDR3aa: CASSQDFLYEQYF; CDR3nt: TGTGCCAGCAGCCAAGACTTCCTCTACGAGCAGTACTTC
j_gene: TRBJ2-2; len: 14; v_gene: TRBV28; d_gene: TRBD1; abundance: many; CDR3aa: CATLGQGGTGELFF; CDR3nt: TGTGCCACCCTTGGACAGGGAGGAACCGGGGAGCTGTTTTTT
j_gene: TRBJ1-2; len: 16; v_gene: TRBV7-2; d_gene: NA; abundance: many; CDR3aa: CASSSSAMGEYGGYTF; CDR3nt: TGTGCCAGCAGCTCTAGCGCGATGGGGGAATATGGTGGCTACACCTTC
j_gene: TRBJ2-7; len: 14; v_gene: TRBV6-2/TRBV6-3; d_gene: TRBD2; abundance: few; CDR3aa: CASSYLAGVWEQYF; CDR3nt: TGTGCCAGCAGTTACCTAGCGGGAGTATGGGAGCAGTACTTC
j_gene: TRBJ2-5; len: 14; v_gene: TRBV28; d_gene: NA; abundance: many; CDR3aa: CASSLSASQETQYF; CDR3nt: TGTGCCAGCAGTTTATCAGCTAGCCAAGAGACCCAGTACTTC
j_gene: TRBJ2-7; len: 15; v_gene: TRBV6-1; d_gene: NA; abundance: NA; CDR3aa: CASSEWAGGSYEQYF; CDR3nt: TGTGCCAGCAGTGAGTGGGCAGGGGGGTCCTACGAGCAGTACTTC
j_gene: TRBJ2-3; len: 18; v_gene: TRBV25-1; d_gene: TRBD2; abundance: NA; CDR3aa: CASSSNSGLAGATDTQYF; CDR3nt: TGTGCCAGCAGTTCAAACTCGGGACTAGCGGGAGCAACAGATACGCAGTATTTT
j_gene: TRBJ1-2; len: 15; v_gene: TRBV7-9; d_gene: NA; abundance: NA; CDR3aa: CASSLAGTFSYRYTF; CDR3nt: TGTGCCAGCAGCTTAGCGGGGACCTTCTCTTATCGCTACACCTTC
j_gene: TRBJ2-5; len: 13; v_gene: TRBV3-1; d_gene: NA; abundance: many; CDR3aa: CASSPTRQETQYF; CDR3nt: TGTGCCAGCAGCCCGACAAGGCAAGAGACCCAGTACTTC
j_gene: TRBJ1-2; len: 14; v_gene: TRBV28; d_gene: NA; abundance: many; CDR3aa: CASSLAGSGYGYTF; CDR3nt: TGTGCCAGCAGTTTAGCAGGATCCGGCTATGGCTACACCTTC
j_gene: TRBJ2-1; len: 14; v_gene: TRBV11-2; d_gene: TRBD2; abundance: NA; CDR3aa: CASSLGLAFNEQFF; CDR3nt: TGTGCCAGCAGCCTGGGACTAGCTTTTAATGAGCAGTTCTTC
j_gene: TRBJ2-1; len: 13; v_gene: TRBV27; d_gene: NA; abundance: NA; CDR3aa: CASSLGYPNEQFF; CDR3nt: TGTGCCAGCAGTTTAGGGTACCCCAATGAGCAGTTCTTC
j_gene: TRBJ2-2; len: 17; v_gene: TRBV6-2/TRBV6-3; d_gene: NA; abundance: many; CDR3aa: CASSYGLTGRDTGELFF; CDR3nt: TGTGCCAGCAGTTACGGGCTGACAGGGAGGGACACCGGGGAGCTGTTTTTT
j_gene: TRBJ1-5; len: 15; v_gene: TRBV28; d_gene: TRBD1; abundance: few; CDR3aa: CASSPRPGGDQPQHF; CDR3nt: TGTGCCAGCAGTCCTCGCCCAGGGGGGGATCAGCCCCAGCATTTT
j_gene: TRBJ1-1; len: 15; v_gene: TRBV29-1; d_gene: TRBD1; abundance: many; CDR3aa: CSVARDRVRNTEAFF; CDR3nt: TGCAGCGTGGCCCGGGACAGGGTAAGGAACACTGAAGCTTTCTTT
j_gene: TRBJ1-5; len: 15; v_gene: TRBV6-1; d_gene: NA; abundance: few; CDR3aa: CASRQGLGLDQPQHF; CDR3nt: TGTGCCAGCAGGCAGGGTTTGGGACTCGATCAGCCCCAGCATTTT
j_gene: TRBJ2-5; len: 15; v_gene: TRBV28; d_gene: NA; abundance: many; CDR3aa: CASSFRSLGQETQYF; CDR3nt: TGTGCCAGCAGTTTCCGGAGCTTAGGACAAGAGACCCAGTACTTC
j_gene: TRBJ2-4; len: 13; v_gene: TRBV4-3; d_gene: NA; abundance: NA; CDR3aa: CASSQDRQNIQYF; CDR3nt: TGCGCCAGCAGCCAAGACCGTCAAAACATTCAGTACTTC
j_gene: TRBJ2-2; len: 12; v_gene: TRBV20-1; d_gene: NA; abundance: NA; CDR3aa: CSAPSIAGELFF; CDR3nt: TGCAGTGCTCCTAGTATTGCCGGGGAGCTGTTTTTT
j_gene: TRBJ1-1; len: 14; v_gene: TRBV7-2; d_gene: NA; abundance: many; CDR3aa: CASSFIGTGSEAFF; CDR3nt: TGTGCCAGCAGCTTCATTGGGACTGGGAGTGAAGCTTTCTTT
j_gene: TRBJ2-2; len: 15; v_gene: TRBV2; d_gene: TRBD1; abundance: NA; CDR3aa: CASSRDRHDTGELFF; CDR3nt: TGTGCCAGCAGCCGGGACAGGCATGACACCGGGGAGCTGTTTTTT
j_gene: TRBJ1-1; len: 16; v_gene: TRBV7-9; d_gene: NA; abundance: NA; CDR3aa: CASDPGPELMNTEAFF; CDR3nt: TGTGCCAGCGACCCGGGACCGGAACTCATGAACACTGAAGCTTTCTTT
j_gene: TRBJ2-7; len: 14; v_gene: TRBV20-1; d_gene: TRBD2; abundance: NA; CDR3aa: CSARLSGRMYEQYF; CDR3nt: TGCAGTGCTCGCCTTAGCGGGAGAATGTACGAGCAGTACTTC